Presented here are 21 T cell receptor beta chains from one specimen sequenced in a study of blood T cell repertoires in COVID-19. Measured with immunoSEQ multiplex PCR; TCRdb has only the in-frame clones, and not every one. The data hold about 350,000 clones, with about nine tenths observed a single time. Sequenced material: peripheral blood. These receptors were collected from a man aged 30 to 39 with COVID-19, enrolled during active disease.

The rearrangement uses TRBV6-5 and TRBJ1-1; 8 nucleotides agree with TRBD1. The trim removed 7 bases at V and 1 base at J, leaving 2 bases unmatched. The CDR3 contains 13 residues. Germline V gives CDR1 MNHEY, CDR2 SVGAGI. CDR3 residues: CASNGQGNTEAFF. In DNA, the CDR3 is TGTGCCAGCAACGGACAGGGGAACACTGAAGCTTTCTTT.

The CDR3 DNA is TGTGCCAGCAGCTTGACGGGGACACATCCCAATGAGCAGTTCTTC. Its translation is CASSLTGTHPNEQFF. The chain uses TRBV7-8 and TRBJ2-1, with TRBD1 as a possible D gene (6 bases). Deletions cut 3 bases from V and 6 bases from J, with 15 bases between. The CDR3 is 15 residues long. Germline V gene sequence: CDR1 SGHVS, CDR2 FQNEAQ.

The chain recombines TRBV7-2 with TRBJ2-7; weak D call: TRBD2 (7 bases). The germline CDR1 and CDR2 sequences are SGHTA and FQGNSA. The CDR3 length is 13 residues. Trimming left V 8 bases short and J 0 bases short, with 11 bases between. CDR3 nucleotide sequence: TGTGCCAGCGGGGGGGGGCCCTCCTACGAGCAGTACTTC. Its protein is CASGGGPSYEQYF.

The chain uses TRBV5-1 and TRBJ2-7, with 7 positions matching TRBD1. V dropped 2 bases and J dropped 4; count of bases not matched to a gene: 6. From germline, CDR1 is SGHRS and CDR2 YFSETQ. The CDR3 totals 14 residues. Here the CDR3 DNA reads TGCGCCAGCAGCTTCGACAGGGTCGGGTACGAGCAGTACTTC. It specifies CASSFDRVGYEQYF.

In its sample, this clone was seen a few times. CDR3 protein: CASSPPGLAIDNEQFF. The CDR3 DNA reads as TGTGCCAGCTCACCACCGGGACTAGCGATCGACAATGAGCAGTTCTTC. This chain uses TRBV18 with TRBJ2-1; 10 nucleotides line up with TRBD2. J was trimmed by 5 bases and V by 0 bases; bases with no gene match: 4. The germline V gene has CDR1 KGHSH and CDR2 LQKENI. CDR3 length: 16 amino acids.

The rearrangement links TRBV5-1 to TRBJ1-1; 9 bases map to TRBD1. The CDR3 is 15 amino acids. The J segment lost 0 bases and the V segment lost 2 bases, leaving 2 bases of the junction unmatched. The V gene's germline CDR1 is SGHRS and CDR2 YFSETQ. This CDR3 reads CASSLQGAVNTEAFF. The CDR3 region has the DNA TGCGCCAGCAGCTTACAGGGGGCGGTGAACACTGAAGCTTTCTTT.

The chain uses TRBV5-4 and TRBJ1-2; D gene ambiguous. This CDR3 has 15 residues. Trimming shortened V by 0 bases and J by 0 bases, and 9 bases separated the two germline ends. The germline V gene encodes CDR1 SGHNT and CDR2 YYREEE (reference sequence). CDR3 bases: TGTGCCAGCAGCTTGGAAAATACTGCTAACTATGGCTACACCTTC. This sequence encodes CASSLENTANYGYTF.

The CDR3 spells CASSTQAEFYGYTF. The CDR3 DNA reads TGTGCCAGCAGCACCCAAGCTGAATTTTATGGCTACACCTTC. The chain carries TRBV9 and TRBJ1-2; D ambiguous. V was trimmed by 4 bases and J by 5 bases, leaving 15 bases between them. Germline values: CDR1 SGDLS, CDR2 YYNGEE. The CDR3 runs 14 residues.

The chain carries TRBV5-1 and TRBJ2-5, with TRBD1 matching 7 bases. The germline CDR1 and CDR2 sequences are SGHRS and YFSETQ. The CDR3 has 13 residues. Losses at the gene ends were 4 bases for V and 5 bases for J; bases not matched to a gene: 5. CDR3 sequence reads: CASSKGALETQYF. CDR3 sequence (DNA): TGCGCCAGCAGCAAGGGGGCTCTGGAGACCCAGTACTTC.

This clone turned up a few times. The chain employs TRBV28 and TRBJ2-7, with 7 bases aligning to TRBD1. J was trimmed by 2 bases and V by 6 bases; bases with no gene match: 10. The CDR3 length is 15 residues. Germline V gene sequence: CDR1 MDHEN, CDR2 SYDVKM. The CDR3 DNA is TGTGCCAGCAGGAAATCCGGCAGGGGGACCTACGAGCAGTACTTC. This codes for CASRKSGRGTYEQYF.

The chain couples TRBV28 to TRBJ2-4; 7 nucleotides agree with TRBD2. There are 17 residues in the CDR3. The V segment lost 5 bases and the J segment 0 bases; nucleotides outside the gene matches: 10. CDR1 MDHEN and CDR2 SYDVKM come from the germline V gene. For the CDR3, the DNA is TGTGCCAGCAGTAACGTCCTAGCGGTCCTAGCCAAAAACATTCAGTACTTC. It is translated as CASSNVLAVLAKNIQYF.

The chain couples TRBV5-4 to TRBJ1-1, with D perhaps matching TRBD1 (5 bases). Germline loops: CDR1 SGHNT, CDR2 YYREEE (reference sequence). With 1 base removed from V and 4 bases from J, the gap between germline ends came to 11 bases. This CDR3 is built from 14 residues. CDR3: CASSLWGLGTEAFF. In DNA, the CDR3 is TGTGCCAGCAGCTTGTGGGGACTCGGCACTGAAGCTTTCTTT.

The gene calls are TRBV3-1 (or the pseudogene TRBV3-2) and TRBJ1-1; 8 bases align to TRBD1. V dropped 0 bases and J dropped 5; count of bases not matched to a gene: 11. CDR1 and CDR2 (germline): LGHDT, YNNKEL (reference sequence). The CDR3 is made up of 17 amino acids. The CDR3 nucleotides read TGTGCCAGCAGCCAAGATTCAGGGGGCGCCTTAGGAACTGAAGCTTTCTTT. Translating gives CASSQDSGGALGTEAFF.

The chain uses TRBV14 and TRBJ2-1; maybe TRBD1 (6 bases). The CDR3 length is 16 residues. The ends were cut back, 3 bases at V and 8 bases at J, with 20 bases in the middle. In germline, CDR1 is SGHDN, CDR2 FVKESK. The CDR3 bases are TGTGCCAGCAGCCAGGCAACCGGGACATATTTATATGAGCAGTTCTTC. This codes for CASSQATGTYLYEQFF. Full variable domain (remainder filled in from reference TRBV14 and TRBJ2-1): EAGVTQFPSHSVIEKGQTVTLRCDPISGHDNLYWYRRVMGKEIKFLLHFVKESKQDESGMPNNRFLAERTGGTYSTLKVQPAELEDSGVYFCASSQATGTYLYEQFFGPGTRLTVL.

This sequence joins TRBV19 and TRBJ2-1, with D maybe TRBD2 (6 bases). V was cut by 1 base and J by 7 bases, with 17 bases left in between. Looked up from germline, CDR1 is LNHDA and CDR2 is SQIVND (reference sequence). The CDR3 runs to 16 residues. CDR3 sequence (DNA): TGTGCCAGTAGTATAGTATTGCGGGGAGTGCAGAATGAGCAGTTCTTC. It yields the protein CASSIVLRGVQNEQFF.

This clone turned up a few times. The chain couples TRBV4-3 to TRBJ1-5, with D possibly TRBD1 on 6 matching bases. This CDR3 comprises 13 residues. Germline V gene sequence: CDR1 LGHNA, CDR2 YSLEER. V was trimmed by 3 bases and J by 6 bases, leaving 9 bases between them. CDR3 DNA sequence: TGCGCCAGCAGCCAGGACAGAGGTCAGCCCCAGCATTTT. This translates into CASSQDRGQPQHF.

The rearrangement joins TRBV19 to TRBJ1-5, with 7 bases that match TRBD1. Germline V gene sequence: CDR1 LNHDA, CDR2 SQIVND (reference sequence). V lost 1 base to trimming and J lost 2 bases; unmatched junction nucleotides: 5. The CDR3 runs to 16 residues. This chain's CDR3 is CASSIVTGNGNQPQHF. CDR3 coding DNA: TGTGCCAGTAGTATAGTGACAGGGAACGGCAATCAGCCCCAGCATTTT.

This clone was seen a single time. The chain has TRBV12-5 and TRBJ1-2; the D gene is possibly TRBD1 (6 bases). The CDR3 runs 17 residues. Germline V gene data show CDR1 as LGHNT and CDR2 as FRNRAP. V gave up 0 bases and J gave up 2 bases, with 16 bases separating them. CDR3 in amino acids: CASGLVLGQNYNYGYTF. The CDR3 DNA reads as TGTGCTAGTGGTTTGGTACTCGGACAGAATTACAACTATGGCTACACCTTC.

Only one count was recorded for this clone. J is TRBJ2-4 and V is TRBV6-5; D unresolved. Deletions cut 11 bases from V and 0 bases from J, with 17 bases between. This CDR3 region has 15 residues. Germline V gene data show CDR1 as MNHEY and CDR2 as SVGAGI. Here the CDR3 reads CAGRPGLIAKNIQYF. The CDR3 DNA is TGTGCCGGGCGTCCCGGCTTAATAGCCAAAAACATTCAGTACTTC.

The chain couples TRBV3-1 (or the pseudogene TRBV3-2) to TRBJ2-3; TRBD1 matches 7 bases. Unmatched junction bases numbered 11, after V lost 6 bases and J lost 2 bases. The CDR3 loop spans 16 amino acids. The V gene's germline CDR1 is LGHDT and CDR2 YNNKEL (reference sequence). CDR3 coding DNA: TGTGCCAGCAGTCGAACCGGGACAGTGATCACAGATACGCAGTATTTT. Protein: CASSRTGTVITDTQYF.

This chain uses TRBV21-1 with TRBJ1-4. TRBV21-1 is a pseudogene locus. The CDR3 is 20 amino acids. In nucleotides, the CDR3 is TGTGCCAGCAGCAAAAGCGGGCGGGGGGATCCGGGGGCAACTAATGAAAAACTGTTTTTT. Translation: CASSKSGRGDPGATNEKLFF.